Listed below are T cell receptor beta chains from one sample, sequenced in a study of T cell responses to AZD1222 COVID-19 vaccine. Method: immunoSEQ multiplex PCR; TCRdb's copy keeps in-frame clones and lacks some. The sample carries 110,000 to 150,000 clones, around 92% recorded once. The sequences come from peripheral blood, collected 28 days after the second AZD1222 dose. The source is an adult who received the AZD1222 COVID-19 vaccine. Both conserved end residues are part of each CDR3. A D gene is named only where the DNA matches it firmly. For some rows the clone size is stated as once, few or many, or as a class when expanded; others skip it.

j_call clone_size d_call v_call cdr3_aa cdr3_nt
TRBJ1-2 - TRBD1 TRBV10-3 CAIRGQGNYGYTF TGTGCCATCAGGGGACAGGGCAACTATGGCTACACCTTC
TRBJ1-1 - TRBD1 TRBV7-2 CASSPRTGRNTEAFF TGTGCCAGCAGCCCGCGGACAGGGCGGAACACTGAAGCTTTCTTT
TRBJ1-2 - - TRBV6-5 CASSLLGMGGYTF TGTGCCAGCAGCTTACTCGGGATGGGTGGCTACACCTTC
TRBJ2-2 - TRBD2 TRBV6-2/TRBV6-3 CASSYSRTSMASELFF TGTGCCAGCAGTTACTCGCGGACTAGCATGGCGTCGGAGCTGTTTTTT
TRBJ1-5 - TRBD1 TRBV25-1 CASSDRTGSQPQHF TGTGCCAGCAGTGATCGGACAGGGAGTCAGCCCCAGCATTTT
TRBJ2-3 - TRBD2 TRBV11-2 CASSLVRGDRTDTQYF TGTGCCAGCAGCTTAGTACGGGGGGACCGCACAGATACGCAGTATTTT
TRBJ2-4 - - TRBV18 CASSPGGSEVKNIQYF TGTGCCAGCTCACCGGGTGGGAGCGAGGTCAAAAACATTCAGTACTTC
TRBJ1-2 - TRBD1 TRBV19 CASSIRVGRGRIYGYTF TGTGCCAGTAGTATCAGGGTAGGAAGGGGGCGCATCTATGGCTACACCTTC
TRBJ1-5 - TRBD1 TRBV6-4 CASSARDRADRSNQPQHF TGTGCCAGCAGTGCGCGGGACAGGGCGGATAGGAGCAATCAGCCCCAGCATTTT
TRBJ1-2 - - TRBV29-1 CSVDDLGSYGYTF TGCAGCGTGGATGATTTGGGCAGCTATGGCTACACCTTC
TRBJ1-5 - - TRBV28 CASSFLAGGNQPQHF TGTGCCAGCAGTTTTCTGGCAGGGGGCAATCAGCCCCAGCATTTT
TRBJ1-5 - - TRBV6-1 CASSDRGSNQPQHF TGTGCCAGCAGTGATCGGGGAAGCAATCAGCCCCAGCATTTT
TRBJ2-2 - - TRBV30 CAWRMTVNTGELFF TGTGCCTGGAGGATGACAGTGAACACCGGGGAGCTGTTTTTT
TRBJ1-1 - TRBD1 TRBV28 CASSPTGTGMVVAFF TGTGCCAGCAGTCCCACCGGGACAGGGATGGTTGTAGCTTTCTTT
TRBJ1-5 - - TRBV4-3 CASRPGRGSAQPQHF TGCGCCAGCAGGCCGGGGAGGGGGTCCGCTCAGCCCCAGCATTTT
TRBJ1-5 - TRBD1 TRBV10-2 CASRQDRVSNQPQHF TGCGCCAGCAGGCAAGACAGGGTCAGCAATCAGCCCCAGCATTTT
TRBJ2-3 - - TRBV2 CASSEVLTRTDTQYF TGTGCCAGCAGTGAAGTTCTCACCCGCACAGATACGCAGTATTTT
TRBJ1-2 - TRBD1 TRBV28 CASRHGQGNYGYTF TGTGCCAGCAGACACGGACAGGGGAACTATGGCTACACCTTC
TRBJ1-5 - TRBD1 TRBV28 CASSPLTGARQPQHF TGTGCCAGCAGTCCACTCACAGGGGCGAGGCAGCCCCAGCATTTT
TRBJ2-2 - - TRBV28 CASSWTEGTGELFF TGTGCCAGCAGTTGGACAGAGGGCACCGGGGAGCTGTTTTTT
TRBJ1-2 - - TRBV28 CASSSGKYGYTF TGTGCCAGCAGTTCTGGGAAGTATGGCTACACCTTC
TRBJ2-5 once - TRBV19 CASSDIGETQYF TGTGCCAGTAGTGACATAGGGGAGACCCAGTACTTC
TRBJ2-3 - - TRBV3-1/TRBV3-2 CASSLGRRGDTQYF TGTGCCAGCAGCCTAGGGAGGCGAGGAGATACGCAGTATTTT
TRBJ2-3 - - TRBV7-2 CASSLVGGRTDTQYF TGTGCCAGCAGCTTAGTAGGGGGGAGGACAGATACGCAGTATTTT
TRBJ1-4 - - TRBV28 CASSSVWAPGEEKLFF TGTGCCAGCAGTTCCGTGTGGGCCCCCGGTGAGGAAAAACTGTTTTTT
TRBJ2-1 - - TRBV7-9 CASSQRGLDSNEQFF TGTGCCAGCAGCCAGAGGGGACTGGACTCGAATGAGCAGTTCTTC